Presented here are 15 T cell receptor beta chains from one specimen sequenced in a study of cytomegalovirus exposure and HLA in healthy donors. A multiplex PCR was run with 60 Vbeta primers and 13 Jbeta primers. TCRdb's table, derived via immunoSEQ multiplex PCR, lists solely in-frame clones and lacks some. Among around 140,000 clones, approximately 80% were seen once, and the ten largest hold 3% to 5%. What was sequenced was PBMCs. The receptor set was obtained from a male donor in good health and CMV-seronegative.

This clone came up once. The chain employs TRBV6-1 and TRBJ2-7; no clear D. This CDR3 comprises 16 residues. Germline V gives CDR1 MNHNS, CDR2 SASEGT. Trimming removed 1 base from V and 1 base from J, with 14 bases in between. CDR3 sequence reads: CASSEGLSQPSYEQYF. As DNA, the CDR3 is TGTGCCAGCAGTGAAGGACTGAGTCAGCCATCCTACGAGCAGTACTTC.

The rearrangement uses TRBV6-1 and TRBJ2-7; a weak D match, TRBD1 (5 bases). The CDR3 runs to 12 residues. Trimming removed 7 bases from V and 6 bases from J, with 13 bases in between. Per the germline V gene, CDR1 is MNHNS and CDR2 is SASEGT. In DNA, the CDR3 is TGTGCCAGCACAGGACACCCGCCCGAGCAGTACTTC. It yields the protein CASTGHPPEQYF.

This chain joins TRBV7-6 and TRBJ2-1; TRBD2 aligns across 15 bases. V was pared by 1 base and J by 0 bases, with 7 bases of the junction left unmatched. Germline CDR1 and CDR2: SGHVS and FNYEAQ. The CDR3 runs to 20 residues. CDR3 nucleotide sequence: TGTGCCAGCAGCTTAGGCCCCGGACTAGCGGGAGGGATCTCCTACAATGAGCAGTTCTTC. Its translation is CASSLGPGLAGGISYNEQFF.

CDR3 sequence (DNA): TGCGCCAGCAGTGAGGCCTTCAGCGGGTTGAGGGAGACCCAGTACTTC. Translating it yields CASSEAFSGLRETQYF. J is TRBJ2-5 and V is TRBV10-1, with a tentative D call TRBD2 (6 bases). Germline CDR1 reads WNHNN; CDR2 reads SYGVQD (reference sequence). The CDR3 spans 16 residues. V lost 2 bases, J lost 5 bases, and 18 bases lay in between.

V is TRBV6-5 and J is TRBJ2-1; 7 bases align to TRBD2. The V and J ends lost 2 bases and 8 bases, in that order; junction bases with no gene match: 3. CDR3 size: 13 residues. The germline V gene encodes CDR1 MNHEY and CDR2 SVGAGI. The chain's CDR3 is CASSYQAGDEQFF. CDR3 nucleotide sequence: TGTGCCAGCAGTTACCAGGCGGGGGATGAGCAGTTCTTC.

This clone was detected only once. The gene calls are TRBV29-1 and TRBJ1-2; 8 bases are a match to TRBD1. V gave up 8 bases and J gave up 7 bases; unmatched junction bases: 6. Germline values: CDR1 SQVTM, CDR2 ANQGSEA. The CDR3 length is 11 residues. CDR3 coding DNA: TGCAGCTCGGGACAGGTTTCTGGCTACACCTTC. It is translated as CSSGQVSGYTF.

The CDR3 protein is CASSLGQGTNEQYF. CDR3 DNA sequence: TGCGCCAGCAGCTTGGGGCAGGGCACCAACGAGCAGTACTTC. The rearrangement links TRBV5-1 to TRBJ2-7, with D perhaps TRBD1 (5 bases). Germline CDR1 SGHRS, CDR2 YFSETQ. Trimming took 0 bases from V and 5 from J, leaving 12 bases between them. The length of the CDR3 is 14 residues.

The V call is TRBV27, the J call TRBJ2-5; D possibly corresponds to TRBD1 (5 bases). TRBJ2-7 matches the DNA end more closely, so the J call is doubtful. CDR1 is MNHEY and CDR2 is SMNVEV in the germline V gene (reference sequence). The CDR3 has 13 residues. The chain's CDR3 is CASSLTGKYEQYF. Written as DNA, the CDR3 is TGTGCCAGCAGTCTCACAGGAAAATACGAGCAGTACTTC.

This clone was counted between two and nine times. The rearrangement joins TRBV6-6 to TRBJ1-2, with a tentative D call TRBD1 (5 bases). Germline CDR1 reads MNHNY; CDR2 reads SVGAGI (reference sequence). The germline V and J ends were trimmed by 11 bases and 10 bases, with 14 bases remaining between them. The CDR3 has 10 residues. CDR3 DNA sequence: TGTGCCCCCCAGGGTTACGACTACACCTTC. It codes for CAPQGYDYTF.

The chain uses TRBV10-3 and TRBJ2-7; 10 bases align to TRBD1. This CDR3 contains 15 residues. Germline CDR1 is ENHRY and CDR2 is SYGVKD. J gave up 4 bases and V 6 bases, and 9 bases lay outside the gene matches. CDR3 sequence reads: CAIRNPTGGVYEQYF. In nucleotides, the CDR3 is TGTGCCATCAGGAATCCGACAGGGGGCGTTTACGAGCAGTACTTC.

J is TRBJ2-7 and V is TRBV19; 10 bases align to TRBD2. The CDR3 loop spans 15 amino acids. Unmatched junction bases numbered 7, after V lost 5 bases and J lost 3 bases. Germline-derived CDR1 and CDR2 are LNHDA and SQIVND (reference sequence). Here the CDR3 reads CASSESSGSYYEQYF. Here the CDR3 DNA reads TGTGCCAGTAGTGAATCTAGCGGGAGCTACTACGAGCAGTACTTC.

CDR3 sequence (DNA): TGTGCCAGCAGCCCTGGGGAGGGAATGGAGACCCAGTACTTC. It yields the protein CASSPGEGMETQYF. The chain uses TRBV11-3 and TRBJ2-5; 7 bases are a match to TRBD2. Germline values: CDR1 SGHNT, CDR2 YENEEA. This CDR3 region has 14 residues. After removal of 5 bases from V and 5 bases from J, the junction contained 8 bases not matched to a gene.

The chain couples TRBV4-1 to TRBJ2-5; 10 bases line up with TRBD1. The trim removed 1 base at V and 6 bases at J, leaving 5 bases unmatched. Looked up from germline, CDR1 is MGHRA and CDR2 is YSYEKL. The length of the CDR3 is 15 residues. The CDR3 reads CASSQAGQGEKTQYF. In nucleotides, the CDR3 is TGCGCCAGCAGCCAAGCTGGACAGGGGGAAAAGACCCAGTACTTC.

V gene TRBV6-5 combines with J gene TRBJ1-2, with 7 bases lining up with TRBD1. Germline CDR1 reads MNHEY; CDR2 reads SVGAGI. The junction had 7 bases not matched to a gene; V was cut back by 4 bases and J by 5 bases. The CDR3 consists of 14 residues. The CDR3 DNA reads as TGTGCCAGCAGTTCCGGGACAGCTGGGTATGGCTACACCTTC. Encoded protein: CASSSGTAGYGYTF.

This clone was counted a single time. This rearrangement joins TRBV4-1 to TRBJ2-3; 9 nucleotides line up with TRBD2. Germline V gene lookup returns CDR1 MGHRA and CDR2 YSYEKL. The CDR3 totals 17 residues. The ends lost 0 bases at V and 2 bases at J; junction bases unmatched: 6. The CDR3 loop is CASSQEPSGTYTDTQYF. CDR3 sequence (DNA): TGCGCCAGCAGCCAAGAGCCTAGCGGGACCTACACAGATACGCAGTATTTT.